Sequencing of this T cell receptor beta chain was carried out in a study of shared clonotypes between healthy human individuals. About the research overall: Per donor, CD8 memory used one plate, CD8 naive used two, CD4 memory used three and CD4 naive used three.

Remarks on this clone: What it recognizes is unknown. Other nucleotide sequences in the sample specify the same CDR3.

Study-wide results and caveats: Larger estimated richness was generally recorded for naive subsets relative to memory subsets. Donor clonotype sharing was expected to depend on sequencing depth.

Germline V lookup: CDR1 SGHRS, CDR2 YFSETQ. The CDR3 length is 13 residues. Trimming removed 0 bases from V and 3 bases from J, with 7 bases in between. In the sorted-subset replicate PCRs, around 200 ng DNA, 25,000 to 30,000 T cell genomes, was used. Clones were sequenced by immunoSEQ multiplex PCR, and TCRdb holds only the in-frame ones, with some missing. The repertoire has some 2,000,000 clones, around 95% of them found once; the top ten carry around 0.13%. The V call is TRBV5-1, the J call TRBJ2-7, with a tentative D call TRBD2 (5 bases). The receptor was derived from a man aged 18 to 29 in good health. What was sequenced was naive CD4+ T cells sorted from blood. Subset in this sample: CD45RA+ positively selected. This CDR3 reads CASSLAEGYEQYF. The CDR3 DNA reads as TGCGCCAGCAGCTTGGCCGAGGGCTACGAGCAGTACTTC.